One and the same sample provided the 10 T cell receptor beta chains below, sequenced in a study of PD-1 blockade in classical Hodgkin lymphoma. Assay used: immunoSEQ multiplex PCR; TCRdb lists only in-frame clones, some missing. The sample yields tens of thousands of clones, 70% to 90% seen once. Time point in this sample: cycle 4 day 1 (C4D1), after five to seven weeks of nivolumab. Each patient relapsed following autologous stem cell transplantation, and prior brentuximab vedotin exposure differed. The starting material was peripheral blood mononuclear cells (PBMCs), obtained before the fourth cycle of nivolumab. All receptors come from a human donor with classical Hodgkin lymphoma.

The sample holds one count of this clone. The genes are TRBV5-1 and TRBJ2-7; maybe TRBD1 (7 bases). Trimming pared 4 bases from V and 4 bases from J, leaving 15 bases between. This CDR3 has 14 residues. Germline-derived CDR1 and CDR2 are SGHRS and YFSETQ. CDR3 protein: CASSLEQGRYEQYF. The CDR3 DNA is TGCGCCAGCAGCCTTGAACAGGGGAGGTACGAGCAGTACTTC.

J is TRBJ2-2 and V is TRBV14; D may match TRBD1 or TRBD2 (5 bases each). The CDR3 runs to 13 residues. Trimming took off 3 bases at V and 7 bases at J, with 9 bases between the two ends. Germline V gene data show CDR1 as SGHDN and CDR2 as FVKESK. For the CDR3, the DNA is TGTGCCAGCAGCCATGCTGGGGGCGGGGAGCTGTTTTTT. Its protein is CASSHAGGGELFF. Using reference TRBV14 and TRBJ2-2 for the parts outside the CDR3, the full variable domain is EAGVTQFPSHSVIEKGQTVTLRCDPISGHDNLYWYRRVMGKEIKFLLHFVKESKQDESGMPNNRFLAERTGGTYSTLKVQPAELEDSGVYFCASSHAGGGELFFGEGSRLTVL.

The CDR3 is CASSYSGGDGAFF. The CDR3 DNA reads TGTGCCAGCAGTTACTCCGGTGGTGATGGAGCTTTCTTT. The V gene is TRBV6-5, the J gene TRBJ1-1; D not resolved. Trimming stripped 0 bases from V and 10 bases from J, with 12 bases between. Germline V gives CDR1 MNHEY, CDR2 SVGAGI. The CDR3 covers 13 residues.

The gene calls are TRBV28 and TRBJ2-7; no firm D call. CDR3 length equals 15 residues. Trimming left V 4 bases short and J 4 bases short, with 17 bases between. Germline CDR1 is MDHEN and CDR2 is SYDVKM. CDR3 sequence (DNA): TGTGCCAGCAGTTCCCCCAGGAGCTCCGCTTACGAGCAGTACTTC. Residues: CASSSPRSSAYEQYF.

This clone was recorded only once. The gene calls are TRBV27 and TRBJ2-6; no definite D call. Germline V CDR1 and CDR2: MNHEY, SMNVEV (reference sequence). V lost 7 bases to trimming and J lost 0 bases, with 4 bases between them. This CDR3 has 13 amino acids. CDR3 nucleotide sequence: TGTGCCAGCACGAGCTCTGGGGCCAACGTCCTGACTTTC. This sequence encodes CASTSSGANVLTF.

The chain combines TRBV6-5 with TRBJ2-1, with D uncertain. Germline V gene data show CDR1 as MNHEY and CDR2 as SVGAGI. V was pared by 0 bases and J by 5 bases, with 5 bases between. This CDR3 has 13 amino acids. The CDR3 spells CASSYSLNNEQFF. The DNA of the CDR3 is TGTGCCAGCAGTTACTCACTGAACAATGAGCAGTTCTTC.

The CDR3 spells CASRGYRRNTEAFF. DNA for the CDR3: TGTGCCAGCAGGGGGTACAGGAGGAACACTGAAGCTTTCTTT. The chain couples TRBV27 to TRBJ1-1; TRBD1 is a possible D gene (5 bases). V was cut by 6 bases and J by 1 base, with 12 bases left in between. The CDR3 length is 14 residues. The germline gives CDR1 MNHEY, CDR2 SMNVEV (reference sequence).

V gene TRBV7-9 combines with J gene TRBJ2-3; tentative D call: TRBD2 (7 bases). V was cut by 1 base and J by 0 bases, with 14 bases left in between. Germline CDR1 is SEHNR and CDR2 is FQNEAQ (reference sequence). The CDR3 contains 17 residues. The CDR3 sequence: CASSLGTGGLSTDTQYF. The CDR3 DNA sequence: TGTGCCAGCAGCTTAGGTACGGGGGGCCTTAGCACAGATACGCAGTATTTT.

This clone was observed a few times. The gene calls are TRBV5-1 and TRBJ1-3, with D maybe TRBD1 (5 bases). This CDR3 is 14 amino acids long. V shed 3 bases and J shed 4 bases, with 11 bases lying between them. From germline, CDR1 is SGHRS and CDR2 YFSETQ. The CDR3 loop reads CASSSGSEGNTIYF. The CDR3 coding sequence is TGCGCCAGCAGCTCAGGGTCTGAAGGAAACACCATATATTTT.

The chain links TRBV27 to TRBJ2-7, with TRBD1 matching 9 bases. Germline V gene data show CDR1 as MNHEY and CDR2 as SMNVEV (reference sequence). V gave up 6 bases and J gave up 3 bases; unmatched junction bases: 18. The CDR3 consists of 18 residues. The CDR3 loop reads CASSLAPWVGTGLYEQYF. The CDR3 DNA is TGTGCCAGCAGCCTAGCCCCTTGGGTCGGGACAGGGCTCTACGAGCAGTACTTC.